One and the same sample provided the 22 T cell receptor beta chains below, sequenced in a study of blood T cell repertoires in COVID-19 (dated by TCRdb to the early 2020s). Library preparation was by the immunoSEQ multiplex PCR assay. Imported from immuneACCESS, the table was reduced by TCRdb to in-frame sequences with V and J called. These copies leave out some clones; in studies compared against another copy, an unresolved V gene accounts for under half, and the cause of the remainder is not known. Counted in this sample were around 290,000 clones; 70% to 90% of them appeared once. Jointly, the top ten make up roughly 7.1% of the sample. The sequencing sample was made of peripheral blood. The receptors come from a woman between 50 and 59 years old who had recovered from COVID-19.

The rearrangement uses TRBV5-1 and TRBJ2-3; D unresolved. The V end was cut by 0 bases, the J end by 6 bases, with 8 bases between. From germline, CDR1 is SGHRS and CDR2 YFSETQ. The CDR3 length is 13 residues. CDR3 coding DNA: TGCGCCAGCAGCTTGGCCTGGCAGGATACGCAGTATTTT. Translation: CASSLAWQDTQYF.

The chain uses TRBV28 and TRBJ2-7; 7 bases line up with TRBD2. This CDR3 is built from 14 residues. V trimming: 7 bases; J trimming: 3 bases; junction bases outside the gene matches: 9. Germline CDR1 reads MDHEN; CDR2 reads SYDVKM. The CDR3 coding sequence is TGTGCCAGCACTCCTAGCGGCCCTTTCTACGAGCAGTACTTC. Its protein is CASTPSGPFYEQYF.

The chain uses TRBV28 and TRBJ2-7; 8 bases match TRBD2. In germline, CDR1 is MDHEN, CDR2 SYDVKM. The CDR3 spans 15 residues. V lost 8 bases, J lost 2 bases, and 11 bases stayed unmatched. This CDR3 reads CASWSSGAGAYEQYF. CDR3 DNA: TGTGCCAGCTGGAGTAGCGGAGCGGGGGCCTACGAGCAGTACTTC.

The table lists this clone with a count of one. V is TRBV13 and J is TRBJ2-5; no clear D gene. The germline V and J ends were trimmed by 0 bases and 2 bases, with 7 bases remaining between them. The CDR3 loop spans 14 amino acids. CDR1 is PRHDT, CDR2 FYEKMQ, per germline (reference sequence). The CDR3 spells CASSLGRRQETQYF. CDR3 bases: TGTGCCAGCAGCTTAGGCCGGAGACAAGAGACCCAGTACTTC. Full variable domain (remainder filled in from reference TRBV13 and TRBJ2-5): AAGVIQSPRHLIKEKRETATLKCYPIPRHDTVYWYQQGPGQDPQFLISFYEKMQSDKGSIPDRFSAQQFSDYHSELNMSSLELGDSALYFCASSLGRRQETQYFGPGTRLLVL.

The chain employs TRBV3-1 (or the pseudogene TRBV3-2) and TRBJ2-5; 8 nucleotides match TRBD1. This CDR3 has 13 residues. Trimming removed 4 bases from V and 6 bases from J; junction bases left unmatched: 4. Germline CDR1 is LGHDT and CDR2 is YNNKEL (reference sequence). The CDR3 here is CASSPTGVKTQYF. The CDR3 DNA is TGTGCCAGCAGCCCGACAGGGGTAAAGACCCAGTACTTC.

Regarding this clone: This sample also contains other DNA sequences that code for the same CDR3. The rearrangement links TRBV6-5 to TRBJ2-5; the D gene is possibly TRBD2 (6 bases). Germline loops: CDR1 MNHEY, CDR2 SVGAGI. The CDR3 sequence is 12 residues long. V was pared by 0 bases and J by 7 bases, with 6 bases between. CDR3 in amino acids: CASSYSRGTQYF. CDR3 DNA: TGTGCCAGCAGTTACTCGCGGGGGACCCAGTACTTC.

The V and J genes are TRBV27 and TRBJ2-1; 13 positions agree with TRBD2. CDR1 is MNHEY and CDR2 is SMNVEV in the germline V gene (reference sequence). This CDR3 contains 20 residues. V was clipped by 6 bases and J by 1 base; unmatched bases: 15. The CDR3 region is CASRKRLAGGFAGSYNEQFF. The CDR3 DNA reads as TGTGCCAGCAGGAAGAGACTAGCGGGAGGATTTGCCGGATCCTACAATGAGCAGTTCTTC.

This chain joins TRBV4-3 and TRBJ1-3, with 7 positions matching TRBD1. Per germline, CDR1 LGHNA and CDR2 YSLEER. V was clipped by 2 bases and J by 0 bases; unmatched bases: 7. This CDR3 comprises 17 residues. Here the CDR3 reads CASSQTFGTASGNTIYF. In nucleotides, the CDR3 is TGCGCCAGCAGCCAAACCTTCGGGACAGCCTCTGGAAACACCATATATTTT.

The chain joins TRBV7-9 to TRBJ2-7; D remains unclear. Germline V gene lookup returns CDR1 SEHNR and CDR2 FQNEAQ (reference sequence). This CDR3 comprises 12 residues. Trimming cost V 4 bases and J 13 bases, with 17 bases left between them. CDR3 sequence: CASSSATLSYYF. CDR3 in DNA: TGTGCCAGCAGCTCAGCGACTCTAAGCTACTACTTC.

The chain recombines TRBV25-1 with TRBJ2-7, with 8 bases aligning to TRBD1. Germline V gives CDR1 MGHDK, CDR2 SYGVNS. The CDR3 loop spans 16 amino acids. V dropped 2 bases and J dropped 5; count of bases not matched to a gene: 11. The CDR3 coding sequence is TGTGCCAGCAGTGAAACGACCGGCCGACAGGGGAACGAGCAGTACTTC. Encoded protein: CASSETTGRQGNEQYF.

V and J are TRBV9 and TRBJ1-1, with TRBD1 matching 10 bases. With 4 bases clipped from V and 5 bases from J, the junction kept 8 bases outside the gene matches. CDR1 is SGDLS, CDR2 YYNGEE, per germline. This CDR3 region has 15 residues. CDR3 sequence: CASSSETGGVTEAFF. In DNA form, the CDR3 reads TGTGCCAGCAGCTCGGAGACAGGGGGCGTTACTGAAGCTTTCTTT. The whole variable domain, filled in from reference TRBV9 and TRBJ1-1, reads DSGVTQTPKHLITATGQRVTLRCSPRSGDLSVYWYQQSLDQGLQFLIQYYNGEERAKGNILERFSAQQFPDLHSELNLSSLELGDSALYFCASSSETGGVTEAFFGQGTRLTVV.

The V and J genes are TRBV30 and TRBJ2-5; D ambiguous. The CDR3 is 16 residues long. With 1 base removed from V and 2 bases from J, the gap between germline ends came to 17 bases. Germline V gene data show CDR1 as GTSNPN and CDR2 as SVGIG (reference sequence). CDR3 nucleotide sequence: TGTGCCTGGAGTGCACTCTATGCCGTGAGTCAAGAGACCCAGTACTTC. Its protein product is CAWSALYAVSQETQYF.

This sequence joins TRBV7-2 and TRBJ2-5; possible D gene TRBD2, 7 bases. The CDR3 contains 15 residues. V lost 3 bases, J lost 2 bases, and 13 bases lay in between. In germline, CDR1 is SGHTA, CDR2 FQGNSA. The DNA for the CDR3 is TGTGCCAGCAGCTTTGGCGGGGGCTCACAAGAGACCCAGTACTTC. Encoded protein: CASSFGGGSQETQYF.

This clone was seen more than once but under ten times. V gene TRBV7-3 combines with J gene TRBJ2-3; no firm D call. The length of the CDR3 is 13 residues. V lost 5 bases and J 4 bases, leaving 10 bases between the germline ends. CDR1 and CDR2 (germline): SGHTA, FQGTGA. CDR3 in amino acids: CASSPSTPDTQYF. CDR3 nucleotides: TGTGCCAGCAGCCCCTCTACCCCAGATACGCAGTATTTT.

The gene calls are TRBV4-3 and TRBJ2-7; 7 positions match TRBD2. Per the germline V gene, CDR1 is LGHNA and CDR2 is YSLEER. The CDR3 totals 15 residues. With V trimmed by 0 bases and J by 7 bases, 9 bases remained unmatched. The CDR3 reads CASSQDLRGVGEQYF. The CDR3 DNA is TGCGCCAGCAGCCAAGATCTACGGGGGGTAGGTGAGCAGTACTTC.

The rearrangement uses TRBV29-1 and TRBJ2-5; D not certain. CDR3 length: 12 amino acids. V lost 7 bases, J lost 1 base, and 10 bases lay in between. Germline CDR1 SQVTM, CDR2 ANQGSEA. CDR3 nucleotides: TGCAGCGCTCCCTCCAGCCAAGAGACCCAGTACTTC. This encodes CSAPSSQETQYF.

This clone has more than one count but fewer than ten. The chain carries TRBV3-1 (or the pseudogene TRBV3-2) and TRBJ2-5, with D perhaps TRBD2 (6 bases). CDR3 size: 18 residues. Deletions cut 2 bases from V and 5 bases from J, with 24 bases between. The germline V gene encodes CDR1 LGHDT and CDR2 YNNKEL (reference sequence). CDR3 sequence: CASSQRPFAGLAFETQYF. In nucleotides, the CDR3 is TGTGCCAGCAGCCAACGCCCTTTTGCGGGGCTAGCCTTCGAGACCCAGTACTTC.

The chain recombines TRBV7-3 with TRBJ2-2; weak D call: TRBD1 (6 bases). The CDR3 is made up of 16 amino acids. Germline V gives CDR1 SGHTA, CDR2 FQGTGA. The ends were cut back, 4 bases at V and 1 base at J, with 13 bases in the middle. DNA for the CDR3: TGTGCCAGCAGCTGGGGGCCGGGACAGAACACCGGGGAGCTGTTTTTT. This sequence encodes CASSWGPGQNTGELFF.

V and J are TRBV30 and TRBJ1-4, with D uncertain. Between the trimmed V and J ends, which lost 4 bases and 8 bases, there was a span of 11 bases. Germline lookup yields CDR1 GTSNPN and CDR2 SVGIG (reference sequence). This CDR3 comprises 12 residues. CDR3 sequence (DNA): TGTGCCTGGAATAAACAAAGAGAAAAACTGTTTTTT. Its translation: CAWNKQREKLFF.

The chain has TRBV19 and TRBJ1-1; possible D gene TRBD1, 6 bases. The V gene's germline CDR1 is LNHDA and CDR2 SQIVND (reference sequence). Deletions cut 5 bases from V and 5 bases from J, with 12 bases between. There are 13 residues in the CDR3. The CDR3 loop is CASSQQGRTEAFF. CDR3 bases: TGTGCCAGTAGTCAACAGGGCAGGACTGAAGCTTTCTTT. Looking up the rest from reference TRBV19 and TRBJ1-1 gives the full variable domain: DGGITQSPKYLFRKEGQNVTLSCEQNLNHDAMYWYRQDPGQGLRLIYYSQIVNDFQKGDIAEGYSVSREKKESFPLTVTSAQKNPTAFYLCASSQQGRTEAFFGQGTRLTVV.

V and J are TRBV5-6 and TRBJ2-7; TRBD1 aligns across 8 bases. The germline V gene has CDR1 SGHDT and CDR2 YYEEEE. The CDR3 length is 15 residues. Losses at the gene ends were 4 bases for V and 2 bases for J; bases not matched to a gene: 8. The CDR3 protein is CASSADPGGPYEQYF. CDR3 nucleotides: TGTGCCAGCAGCGCGGACCCAGGGGGCCCCTACGAGCAGTACTTC.

The CDR3 DNA sequence: TGCGCCAGCAGCCAAGGAATTCCGGGACTAGCGGGGGGGAGCCACGAGCAGTACTTC. Its translation: CASSQGIPGLAGGSHEQYF. The chain recombines TRBV4-3 with TRBJ2-7, with 16 bases identical to TRBD2. Germline-derived CDR1 and CDR2 are LGHNA and YSLEER. This CDR3 region has 19 residues. The trim removed 1 base at V and 5 bases at J, leaving 11 bases unmatched.